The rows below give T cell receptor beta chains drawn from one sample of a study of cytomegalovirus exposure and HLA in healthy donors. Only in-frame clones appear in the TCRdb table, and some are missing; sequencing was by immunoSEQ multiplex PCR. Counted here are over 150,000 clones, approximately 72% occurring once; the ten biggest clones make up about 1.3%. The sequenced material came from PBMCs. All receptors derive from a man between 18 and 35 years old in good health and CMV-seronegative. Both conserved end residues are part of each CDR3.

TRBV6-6	CASSYPGTGANEKLFF
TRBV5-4	CASSPEAGVYEQYF
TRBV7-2	CASSLPSGSFHEQYF
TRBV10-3	CAISEFHGISTDTQYF
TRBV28	CASSQPSGRRAEQYF
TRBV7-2	CASSLLTRGTEAFF
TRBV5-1	CASSTRTSGPYEQYF
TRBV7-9	CASSLKGAAGETQYF
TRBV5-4	CASTSIGGNEQFF
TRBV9	CASSGQGDQPQHF
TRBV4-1	CASSQDGPASGYSSTDTQYF
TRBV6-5	CASRRVYNEQFF
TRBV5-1	CASSGGYTSTDTQYF
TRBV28	CASRYDRAGGYTF
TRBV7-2	CASSFQAGGGETQYF
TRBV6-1	CASSERVSGSYEQYF
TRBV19	CASSQPTSGRVPYNEQFF
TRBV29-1	CSVGTGYTGELFF
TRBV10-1	CASSAGAGATGELFF
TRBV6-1	CASIPQGGFYNEQFF
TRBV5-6	CASSSQPARDLRGYTF
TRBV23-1	CASSRRQGDTGELFF
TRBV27	CASSSNPYRAERGTQYF